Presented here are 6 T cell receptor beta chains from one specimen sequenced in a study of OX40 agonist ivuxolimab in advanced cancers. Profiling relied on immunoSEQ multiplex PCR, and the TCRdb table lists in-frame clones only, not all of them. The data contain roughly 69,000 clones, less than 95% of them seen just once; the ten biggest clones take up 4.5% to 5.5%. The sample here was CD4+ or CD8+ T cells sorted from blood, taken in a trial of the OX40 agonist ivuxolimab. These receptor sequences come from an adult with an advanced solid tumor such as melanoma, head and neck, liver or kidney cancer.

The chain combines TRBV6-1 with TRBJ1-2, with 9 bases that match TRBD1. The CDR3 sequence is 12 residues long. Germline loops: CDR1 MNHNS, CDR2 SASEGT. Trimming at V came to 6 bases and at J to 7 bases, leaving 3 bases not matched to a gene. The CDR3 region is CASRTGGFGYTF. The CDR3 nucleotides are TGTGCCAGCAGGACAGGGGGTTTTGGCTACACCTTC.

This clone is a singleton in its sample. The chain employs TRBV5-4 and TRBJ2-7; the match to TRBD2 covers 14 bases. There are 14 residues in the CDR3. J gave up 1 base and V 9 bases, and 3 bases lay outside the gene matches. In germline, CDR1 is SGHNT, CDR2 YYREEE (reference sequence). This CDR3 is CAIGTSGSSYEQYF. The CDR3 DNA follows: TGTGCCATAGGGACTAGCGGGAGTTCCTACGAGCAGTACTTC.

The CDR3: CASSLNWGQETQYF. CDR3 nucleotide sequence: TGTGCCAGCAGCTTAAACTGGGGACAAGAGACCCAGTACTTC. J is TRBJ2-5 and V is TRBV11-3; D ambiguous. This CDR3 region has 14 residues. Germline CDR1 SGHNT, CDR2 YENEEA. Trimming left V 2 bases short and J 2 bases short, with 9 bases between.

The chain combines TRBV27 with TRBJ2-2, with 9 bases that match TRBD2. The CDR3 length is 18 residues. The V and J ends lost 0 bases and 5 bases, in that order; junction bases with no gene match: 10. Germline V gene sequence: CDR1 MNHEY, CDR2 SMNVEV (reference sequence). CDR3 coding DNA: TGTGCCAGCAGTTTATCCTTGACCGGGACTAGCCGGACCGGGGAGCTGTTTTTT. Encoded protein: CASSLSLTGTSRTGELFF.

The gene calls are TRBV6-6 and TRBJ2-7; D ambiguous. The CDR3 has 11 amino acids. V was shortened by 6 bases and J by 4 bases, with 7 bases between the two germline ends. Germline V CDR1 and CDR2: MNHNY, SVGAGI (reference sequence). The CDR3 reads CASRQVYEQYF. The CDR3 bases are TGTGCCAGCAGGCAGGTGTACGAGCAGTACTTC.

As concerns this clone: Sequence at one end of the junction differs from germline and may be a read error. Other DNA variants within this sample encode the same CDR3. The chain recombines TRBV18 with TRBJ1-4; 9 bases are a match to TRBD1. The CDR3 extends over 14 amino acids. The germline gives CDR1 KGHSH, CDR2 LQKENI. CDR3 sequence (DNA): TGTGCCAGCTCCCCACAGGGGGCTAGGGAAAAACTGTTTTTT. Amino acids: CASSPQGAREKLFF.